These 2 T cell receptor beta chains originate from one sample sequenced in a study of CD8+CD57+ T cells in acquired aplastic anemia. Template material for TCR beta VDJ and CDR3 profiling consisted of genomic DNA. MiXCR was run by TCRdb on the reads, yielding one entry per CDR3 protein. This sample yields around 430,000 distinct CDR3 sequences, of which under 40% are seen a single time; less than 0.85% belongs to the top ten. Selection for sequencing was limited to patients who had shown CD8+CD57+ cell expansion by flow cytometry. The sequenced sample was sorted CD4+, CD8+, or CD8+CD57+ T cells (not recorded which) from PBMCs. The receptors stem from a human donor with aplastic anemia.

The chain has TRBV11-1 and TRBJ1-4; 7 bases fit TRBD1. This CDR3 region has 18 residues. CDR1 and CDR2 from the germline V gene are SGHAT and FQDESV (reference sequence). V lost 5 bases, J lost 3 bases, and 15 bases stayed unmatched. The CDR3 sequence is CASSATIKGAGANEKLFF. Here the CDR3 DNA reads TGTGCCAGCAGCGCTACCATTAAGGGGGCGGGGGCTAATGAAAAACTGTTTTTT.

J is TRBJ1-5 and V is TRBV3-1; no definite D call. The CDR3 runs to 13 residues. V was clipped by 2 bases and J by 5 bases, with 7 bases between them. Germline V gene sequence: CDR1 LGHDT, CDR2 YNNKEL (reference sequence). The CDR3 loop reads CASSQSDHQPQHF. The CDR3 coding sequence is TGTGCCAGCAGCCAAAGCGACCATCAGCCCCAGCATTTT.